The TCR beta chain described here comes from a study of blood T cell repertoires in COVID-19. Background on the study: The study drew acute and convalescent COVID-19 samples from the United States, Italy and Spain.

The method was immunoSEQ multiplex PCR; TCRdb's version includes in-frame clones alone and lacks a portion of them. The sample includes under 250,000 clones, under 90% of them seen just once. This CDR3 is built from 16 residues. Germline-derived CDR1 and CDR2 are ENHRY and SYGVKD. V lost 5 bases, J lost 8 bases, and 13 bases stayed unmatched. The sequence was collected from an older woman who had recovered from COVID-19. The rearrangement joins TRBV10-3 to TRBJ2-1; 9 bases agree with TRBD2. Material: PBMCs or T cells enriched from blood (not recorded which). CDR3 region: CAISQRASGKSDEQFF. In DNA form, the CDR3 reads TGTGCCATCAGTCAAAGAGCTAGCGGGAAATCTGATGAGCAGTTCTTC.